Below are 26 T cell receptor beta chains sequenced from a single sample in a study of CD8 T cells in ankylosing spondylitis. TCRdb ran MiXCR on the 5' RACE reads and lists one entry per CDR3 protein. The data contain approximately 69,000 distinct CDR3 sequences, roughly 5.3% of them singletons. The material sequenced was blood, either unsorted or a sorted T cell fraction (not recorded which). Source of these receptors: a male donor with ankylosing spondylitis or in good health (not recorded which).

Many counts were recorded for this clonotype. The chain carries TRBV27 and TRBJ1-5; D gene uncertain. CDR1 is MNHEY, CDR2 SMNVEV, per germline (reference sequence). This CDR3 contains 15 residues. The ends were cut back, 6 bases at V and 0 bases at J, with 12 bases in the middle. CDR3 sequence: CASRPQSYSNQPQHF. The CDR3 DNA follows: TGTGCCAGCAGACCACAGAGTTATAGCAATCAGCCCCAGCATTTT.

This clonotype was counted ten times or more. This chain uses TRBV7-2 with TRBJ2-7, with D possibly TRBD2 on 6 matching bases. Germline lookup yields CDR1 SGHTA and CDR2 FQGNSA. This CDR3 contains 14 residues. The V end was cut by 3 bases, the J end by 1 base, with 10 bases between. Here the CDR3 reads CASSFPGVSYEQYF. In DNA form, the CDR3 reads TGTGCCAGCAGCTTCCCGGGGGTATCCTACGAGCAGTACTTC.

This clonotype has ten or more counts. This chain uses TRBV4-3 with TRBJ1-5; TRBD1 aligns across 7 bases. CDR3 length: 16 amino acids. Looked up from germline, CDR1 is LGHNA and CDR2 is YSLEER. Trimming took 2 bases from V and 1 from J; bases not matched to a gene: 5. CDR3 protein: CASSQWTGLSNQPQHF. The CDR3 bases are TGCGCCAGCAGCCAATGGACAGGACTCAGCAATCAGCCCCAGCATTTT.

J is TRBJ1-6 and V is TRBV7-3; D is unclear. Germline CDR1 SGHTA, CDR2 FQGTGA. Trimming stripped 6 bases from V and 15 bases from J, with 15 bases between. The CDR3 runs to 12 residues. CDR3 sequence: CASSPGPFGLHF. As DNA, the CDR3 is TGTGCCAGCAGTCCCGGACCATTCGGCCTCCACTTT.

Many counts were recorded for this clonotype. J is TRBJ2-5 and V is TRBV5-1; 11 bases match TRBD2. The CDR3 runs to 14 residues. V lost 4 bases, J lost 5 bases, and 4 bases stayed unmatched. Per the germline V gene, CDR1 is SGHRS and CDR2 is YFSETQ. CDR3 residues: CASSALAGAETQYF. The CDR3 DNA sequence: TGCGCCAGCAGCGCACTAGCGGGGGCGGAGACCCAGTACTTC.

This clonotype has ten or more counts. This chain uses TRBV20-1 with TRBJ2-5, with 11 nucleotides matching TRBD2. This CDR3 is 15 amino acids long. CDR1 and CDR2 from the germline V gene are DFQATT and SNEGSKA (reference sequence). Unmatched junction bases numbered 7, after V lost 5 bases and J lost 2 bases. The CDR3 DNA reads TGCAGTGCTTGGAGGGTAGCGGGGGGGCAAGAGACCCAGTACTTC. This encodes CSAWRVAGGQETQYF.

The table lists this clonotype with many counts. V and J are TRBV7-6 and TRBJ2-3; the D is unclear. The CDR3 has 14 amino acids. Germline assignment: CDR1 SGHVS and CDR2 FNYEAQ. V dropped 1 base and J dropped 6 bases, with 11 bases sitting between them. The CDR3 region is CASSLETGLDTQYF. In DNA form, the CDR3 reads TGTGCCAGCAGCTTAGAAACGGGTTTGGATACGCAGTATTTT.

This clonotype showed up many times. One junction end disagrees with the germline gene, perhaps due to a read error. This chain links TRBV7-9 with TRBJ1-1, with D uncertain. Germline CDR1 and CDR2: SEHNR and FQNEAQ (reference sequence). The CDR3 sequence is 15 residues long. The chain's CDR3 is CASTLNGEPNTEAFF. The CDR3 coding sequence is TGTGCCAGCACCTTAAATGGGGAGCCGAACACTGAAGCTTTCTTT.

This clonotype was seen at least ten times. The chain employs TRBV19 and TRBJ2-1, with D maybe TRBD2 (5 bases). V lost 5 bases, J lost 4 bases, and 15 bases lay in between. Germline V gene data show CDR1 as LNHDA and CDR2 as SQIVND (reference sequence). The CDR3 contains 15 residues. This chain's CDR3 is CASSREDSRYNEQFF. The CDR3 nucleotides read TGTGCCAGTAGTCGTGAGGACTCACGATACAATGAGCAGTTCTTC.

This clonotype showed up many times. This chain uses TRBV19 with TRBJ2-7, with 7 nucleotides matching TRBD1. The CDR3 runs 15 residues. Germline CDR1 reads LNHDA; CDR2 reads SQIVND (reference sequence). V was clipped by 3 bases and J by 2 bases; unmatched bases: 7. The CDR3 protein is CASSMSGQGAYEQYF. The CDR3 nucleotides read TGTGCCAGTAGTATGTCCGGGCAGGGGGCCTACGAGCAGTACTTC.

This clonotype appeared many times. The J gene is TRBJ2-2, the V gene TRBV7-2, with D maybe TRBD1 (6 bases). Germline assignment: CDR1 SGHTA and CDR2 FQGNSA. This CDR3 contains 15 residues. V was trimmed by 4 bases and J by 6 bases, leaving 15 bases between them. The CDR3 sequence: CASSYQGFRAGELFF. CDR3 nucleotides: TGTGCCAGCAGCTACCAGGGGTTTCGAGCCGGGGAGCTGTTTTTT.

This clonotype was recorded many times. The V and J genes are TRBV5-1 and TRBJ1-2, with TRBD1 matching over 7 bases. CDR1 SGHRS and CDR2 YFSETQ come from the germline V gene. V lost 0 bases, J lost 4 bases, and 6 bases stayed unmatched. The CDR3 contains 15 residues. CDR3 residues: CASSLEAGGSYGYTF. CDR3 DNA sequence: TGCGCCAGCAGCTTGGAAGCAGGGGGGAGCTATGGCTACACCTTC.

This clonotype was seen ten or more times. J is TRBJ2-3 and V is TRBV28; 10 nucleotides match TRBD2. Unmatched junction bases numbered 8, after V lost 1 base and J lost 7 bases. This CDR3 has 16 amino acids. CDR1 is MDHEN, CDR2 SYDVKM, per germline. CDR3 in amino acids: CASSLYEAGGLNTQYF. The CDR3, as DNA: TGTGCCAGCAGTTTATATGAAGCGGGGGGGTTGAATACGCAGTATTTT.

The rearrangement links TRBV7-2 to TRBJ2-7; 7 bases are a match to TRBD1. Germline-derived CDR1 and CDR2 are SGHTA and FQGNSA. This CDR3 is built from 15 residues. V trimming: 5 bases; J trimming: 3 bases; junction bases outside the gene matches: 10. CDR3 in DNA: TGTGCCAGCAGCCCTCGTCCGGGACAGATCTACGAGCAGTACTTC. Translated: CASSPRPGQIYEQYF.

This clonotype was seen at least ten times. This chain links TRBV9 with TRBJ1-2; 9 bases map to TRBD1. This CDR3 contains 15 residues. V lost 0 bases and J lost 7; bases outside the gene matches: 7. CDR1 SGDLS and CDR2 YYNGEE come from the germline V gene. In DNA form, the CDR3 reads TGTGCCAGCAGCGTAGACAACAGGGGGCTTTCTGGCTACACCTTC. This codes for CASSVDNRGLSGYTF.

This clonotype was counted ten times or more. The chain recombines TRBV3-1 with TRBJ1-1; D is possibly TRBD1 (6 bases). The CDR3 consists of 15 residues. The V gene's germline CDR1 is LGHDT and CDR2 YNNKEL (reference sequence). With 0 bases removed from V and 1 base from J, the gap between germline ends came to 9 bases. CDR3 in DNA: TGTGCCAGCAGCCAAGAACAGGGAAGGAACACTGAAGCTTTCTTT. Amino acid sequence: CASSQEQGRNTEAFF.

This clonotype showed up many times. CDR3 nucleotides: TGCAGTGCTAGAGATCTTTGGACGAACACTGAAGCTTTCTTT. It encodes CSARDLWTNTEAFF. The chain is built from TRBV20-1 and TRBJ1-1; D gene uncertain. The germline CDR1 and CDR2 sequences are DFQATT and SNEGSKA (reference sequence). The CDR3 covers 14 residues. V was clipped by 0 bases and J by 1 base, with 9 bases between them.

On this clonotype: A much larger clone is a single base away; this may be a read error. This chain uses TRBV7-1 with TRBJ2-6; D call uncertain. TRBV7-1 is an ORF, and what it does is uncertain. The CDR3 consists of 17 residues. The CDR3 nucleotides read TGTGCCTGCAGCTCAGGTATTAGTTACACTGGGGCCAACGTCCTGACTTTC. Amino acid sequence: CACSSGISYTGANVLTF.

The chain has TRBV10-3 and TRBJ2-1; D is perhaps TRBD2 (6 bases). The CDR3 extends over 15 amino acids. CDR1 ENHRY and CDR2 SYGVKD come from the germline V gene. The germline V and J ends were trimmed by 3 bases and 9 bases, with 18 bases remaining between them. CDR3 sequence reads: CAISESGLVIGEQFF. CDR3 nucleotides: TGTGCCATCAGTGAATCGGGACTCGTTATCGGTGAGCAGTTCTTC.

This clonotype was seen many times. The rearrangement uses TRBV2 and TRBJ1-1, with 8 bases matching TRBD1. Germline CDR1 SNHLY, CDR2 FYNNEI. With 5 bases clipped from V and 5 bases from J, the junction kept 7 bases outside the gene matches. There are 14 residues in the CDR3. CDR3 nucleotides: TGTGCCAGCAGTAGCCAGGGGGCGCGTACTGAAGCTTTCTTT. This translates into CASSSQGARTEAFF.

This clonotype was detected many times. The V and J genes are TRBV6-1 and TRBJ1-1; no firm D call. CDR1 and CDR2 (germline): MNHNS, SASEGT. Deletions cut 7 bases from V and 3 bases from J, with 21 bases between. This CDR3 comprises 16 residues. The CDR3 sequence is CASTYMGSRMDTEAFF. As DNA, the CDR3 is TGTGCCAGCACCTATATGGGAAGTCGGATGGACACTGAAGCTTTCTTT.

This clonotype has at least ten counts. The chain has TRBV7-3 and TRBJ2-1; D is possibly TRBD1 or TRBD2 (6 bases each). The CDR3 spans 13 residues. Germline V lookup: CDR1 SGHTA, CDR2 FQGTGA. Trimming shortened V by 1 base and J by 9 bases, and 10 bases separated the two germline ends. The CDR3 region has the DNA TGTGCCAGCAGCTTAATGGGGGGCGGTGAGCAGTTCTTC. Translated, it gives CASSLMGGGEQFF.

This clonotype has ten or more counts. This chain links TRBV7-8 with TRBJ1-1; possible D gene TRBD1, 5 bases. This CDR3 is built from 14 residues. Trimming stripped 1 base from V and 4 bases from J, with 10 bases between. From germline, CDR1 is SGHVS and CDR2 FQNEAQ. CDR3 in amino acids: CASSLVGAGTEAFF. In DNA form, the CDR3 reads TGTGCCAGCAGCTTAGTCGGGGCGGGCACTGAAGCTTTCTTT. Full variable domain (outside the CDR3, taken from reference TRBV7-8 and TRBJ1-1): GAGVSQSPRYKVAKRGQDVALRCDPISGHVSLFWYQQALGQGPEFLTYFQNEAQLDKSGLPSDRFFAERPEGSVSTLKIQRTQQEDSAVYLCASSLVGAGTEAFFGQGTRLTVV.

The chain uses TRBV10-3 and TRBJ2-5, with 10 bases matching TRBD2. Germline trimming cut 3 bases from V and 5 bases from J; bases unmatched to any gene: 9. The CDR3 consists of 16 residues. Germline assignment: CDR1 ENHRY and CDR2 SYGVKD. In nucleotides, the CDR3 is TGTGCCATCAGTGAATCCGGGACTAGCGTAGGGGAGACCCAGTACTTC. This encodes CAISESGTSVGETQYF.

This clonotype has a count of ten or more. The chain combines TRBV29-1 with TRBJ1-2; TRBD1 is a possible D gene (6 bases). CDR3 size: 12 residues. V lost 1 base, J lost 4 bases, and 7 bases lay in between. Germline CDR1 reads SQVTM; CDR2 reads ANQGSEA. CDR3 protein: CSVEAQGYGYTF. For the CDR3, the DNA is TGCAGCGTTGAAGCACAGGGCTATGGCTACACCTTC.

This clonotype occurred many times. The genes are TRBV18 and TRBJ2-3; no clear D. The length of the CDR3 is 13 residues. Germline lookup yields CDR1 KGHSH and CDR2 LQKENI. Trimming removed 3 bases at V and 1 base at J, with 5 bases between. The CDR3 is CASSPFGTDTQYF. The CDR3 region has the DNA TGTGCCAGCTCACCTTTTGGCACAGATACGCAGTATTTT.